This T cell receptor beta chain was sequenced for a study of T cells in Graves' hyperthyroidism and ophthalmopathy. Study summary: Peripheral blood sampling occurred at initial diagnosis, before any treatment.

Patients with uncontrolled infections, other autoimmune diseases, pregnancy or lactation were excluded. The sample holds a few counts of this clonotype. The antigen is undetermined. General observations from the study: Through a model of 13 V-J features, ophthalmopathy was separated from stable hyperthyroidism. Most expanded thyroid clonotypes above 0.001 also appeared in blood.

Authors of the study amplified TCR beta CDR3 regions from RNA transcripts. RT-PCR in the first round (using the HTBI primer set) targeted the TCR CDR3. In TCRdb, the multiplex PCR reads were re-called with MiXCR into one record per CDR3 protein. Of 300,000 to 450,000 distinct CDR3 sequences listed, around 13% are singletons. Trimming shortened V by 3 bases and J by 9 bases, and 15 bases separated the two germline ends. Germline CDR1 reads DFQATT; CDR2 reads SNEGSKA (reference sequence). This CDR3 is built from 13 residues. The gene calls are TRBV20-1 and TRBJ2-1, with D perhaps being TRBD1 or TRBD2 (5 bases each). The sample consisted of blood. The clonotype originates from a woman between 18 and 29 years old with Graves' hyperthyroidism. The CDR3 spells CSARRDAVSEQFF. The DNA for the CDR3 is TGCAGTGCTAGGAGGGACGCAGTCAGTGAGCAGTTCTTC.